This T cell receptor (beta chain) was captured by sequencing in a study of OX40 agonist ivuxolimab in advanced cancers. Looking at the study overall: Past anti-PD-1, anti-PD-L1 or anti-CTLA-4 therapy was accepted, and roughly 38% had received some.

Patients were ineligible given autoimmune disease history or systemic immunosuppression. Baseline was the first blood sampling point, followed by cycle 4 day 1 and cycle 7 day 1. This CDR3 has 12 residues. With 10 bases removed from V and 0 bases from J, the gap between germline ends came to 7 bases. Germline V gene data show CDR1 as MNHEY and CDR2 as SVGAGI. Assay: immunoSEQ multiplex PCR; the TCRdb copy retains only in-frame clones and omits some. Of 75,000 to 95,000 clones listed, about 87% are singletons. This clone was recorded only once. The rearrangement joins TRBV6-5 to TRBJ1-3; D not resolved. The clonotype originates from an adult with an advanced solid tumor such as melanoma, head and neck, liver or kidney cancer. This sample comprised CD4+ or CD8+ T cells sorted from blood, obtained in a trial of the OX40 agonist ivuxolimab. CDR3 sequence (DNA): TGTGCCATCCGGAGCTCTGGAAACACCATATATTTT. As protein: CAIRSSGNTIYF.